The clone carrying this T cell receptor beta chain was detected once. TCRdb's table, derived via immunoSEQ multiplex PCR, lists solely in-frame clones and lacks some. The table lists around 30,000 clones, about 85% of them singletons. This entry belongs to a study of radiation and T cells in renal cell carcinoma. As for time point: blood 4 weeks post-SBRT, at nephrectomy. Indicated treatment: 15 Gy SBRT to primary tumor, nephrectomy 4 weeks later. CDR3 length: 15 amino acids. The V gene's germline CDR1 is MNHEY and CDR2 SVGAGI. V gave up 5 bases and J gave up 5 bases; unmatched junction bases: 9. This chain links TRBV6-5 with TRBJ2-1; TRBD1 aligns across 7 bases. The sequencing here drew on blood, taken from a patient whose treatment included radiotherapy and nephrectomy. This clonotype was sampled from a man aged 60 to 69 with renal cell carcinoma. The CDR3: CASSKQGYSNNEQFF. CDR3 DNA: TGTGCCAGCAGTAAACAGGGGTACTCTAACAATGAGCAGTTCTTC.